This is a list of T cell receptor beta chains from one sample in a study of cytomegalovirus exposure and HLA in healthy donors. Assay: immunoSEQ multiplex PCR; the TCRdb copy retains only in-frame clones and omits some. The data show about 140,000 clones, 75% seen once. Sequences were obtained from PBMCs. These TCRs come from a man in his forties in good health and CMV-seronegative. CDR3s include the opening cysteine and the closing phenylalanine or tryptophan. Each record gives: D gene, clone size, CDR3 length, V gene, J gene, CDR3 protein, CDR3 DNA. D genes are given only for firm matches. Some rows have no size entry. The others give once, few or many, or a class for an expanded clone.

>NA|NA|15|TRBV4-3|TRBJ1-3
CASSQLGPSGNTIYF
TGCGCCAGCAGCCAACTGGGCCCCTCTGGAAACACCATATATTTT
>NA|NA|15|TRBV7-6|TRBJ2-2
CASSLAGTLTGELFF
TGTGCCAGCAGCTTGGCCGGGACACTGACCGGGGAGCTGTTTTTT
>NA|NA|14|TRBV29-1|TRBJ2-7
CSVEAGTSAYEQYF
TGCAGCGTTGAGGCCGGGACATCCGCCTACGAGCAGTACTTC
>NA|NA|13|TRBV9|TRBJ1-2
CASSVDSVRGYTF
TGTGCCAGCAGCGTAGATTCAGTCCGAGGCTACACCTTC
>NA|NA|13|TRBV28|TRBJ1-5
CASSFLAVQPQHF
TGTGCCAGCAGTTTTTTGGCGGTCCAGCCCCAGCATTTT
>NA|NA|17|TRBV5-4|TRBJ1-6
CASSGGGGGAGDSPLHF
TGTGCCAGCAGCGGAGGGGGAGGTGGAGCGGGGGATTCACCCCTCCACTTT
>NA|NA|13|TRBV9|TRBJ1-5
CASSIISNQPQHF
TGTGCCAGCAGCATAATTAGCAATCAGCCCCAGCATTTT
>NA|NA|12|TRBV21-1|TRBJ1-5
CADRDGLLPQHF
TGTGCCGACCGGGACGGACTATTGCCCCAGCATTTT
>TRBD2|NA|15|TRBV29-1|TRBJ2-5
CSVALLAGNQETQYF
TGCAGCGTTGCCCTCCTAGCGGGTAACCAAGAGACCCAGTACTTC
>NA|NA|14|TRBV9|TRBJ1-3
CASSVEQGRNTIYF
TGTGCCAGCAGCGTAGAGCAGGGTCGAAACACCATATATTTT
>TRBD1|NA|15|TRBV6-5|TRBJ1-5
CASKGTGALNQPQHF
TGTGCCAGCAAGGGTACAGGGGCGCTCAATCAGCCCCAGCATTTT
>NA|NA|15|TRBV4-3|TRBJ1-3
CASSQDQGSGNTIYF
TGCGCCAGCAGCCAAGACCAGGGATCTGGAAACACCATATATTTT
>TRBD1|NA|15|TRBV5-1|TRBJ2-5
CASNQGNRGEETQYF
TGCGCCAGCAATCAGGGGAACAGGGGAGAGGAGACCCAGTACTTC
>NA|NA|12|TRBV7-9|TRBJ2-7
CSSPKGGGEQYF
TGTTCCAGTCCGAAGGGGGGGGGCGAGCAGTACTTC
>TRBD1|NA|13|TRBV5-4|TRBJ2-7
CASSRTTGNEQYF
TGTGCCAGCAGCCGCACGACAGGGAACGAGCAGTACTTC
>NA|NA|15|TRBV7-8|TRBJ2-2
CASSVGGYTFGELFF
TGTGCCAGCAGCGTAGGCGGTTACACATTCGGGGAGCTGTTTTTT
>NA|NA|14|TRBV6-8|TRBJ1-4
CASSPRATNEKLFF
TGTGCCAGCAGCCCCAGGGCAACTAATGAAAAACTGTTTTTT
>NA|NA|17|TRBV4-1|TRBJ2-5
CASSPRGSSGGRETQYF
TGCGCCAGCAGCCCCAGAGGTAGTAGCGGAGGTCGAGAGACCCAGTACTTC
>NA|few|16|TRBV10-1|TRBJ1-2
CASSRIRDNKVYGYTF
TGCGCCAGCAGCAGGATCCGGGACAACAAGGTGTATGGCTACACCTTC
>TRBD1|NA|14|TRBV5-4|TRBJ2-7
CASSLDRGYYEQYF
TGTGCCAGCAGCTTGGACAGGGGGTATTACGAGCAGTACTTC
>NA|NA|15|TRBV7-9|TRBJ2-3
CASSFSAGRTDTQYF
TGTGCCAGCAGCTTTTCGGCGGGGCGCACAGATACGCAGTATTTT
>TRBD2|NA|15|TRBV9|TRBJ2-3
CASSVGAGDTDTQYF
TGTGCCAGCAGCGTGGGAGCGGGGGACACAGATACGCAGTATTTT
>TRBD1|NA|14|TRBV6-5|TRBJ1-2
CASSYSTGGFSYTF
TGTGCCAGCAGTTACTCTACAGGGGGCTTTAGCTACACCTTC
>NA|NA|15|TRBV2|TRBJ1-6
CASTPVAGPGSPLHF
TGTGCCAGCACCCCGGTGGCAGGCCCAGGGTCACCCCTCCACTTT
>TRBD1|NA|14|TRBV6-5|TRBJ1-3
CASSRRDRGNTIYF
TGTGCCAGCAGTCGGCGGGACAGGGGAAACACCATATATTTT
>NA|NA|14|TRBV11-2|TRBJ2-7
CASSFQAIAYEQYF
TGTGCCAGCAGCTTCCAGGCGATAGCCTACGAGCAGTACTTC
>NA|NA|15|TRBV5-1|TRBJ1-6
CASTYRDPYNSPLHF
TGCGCCAGCACCTACAGGGACCCCTATAATTCACCCCTCCACTTT
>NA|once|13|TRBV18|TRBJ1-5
CASSQDSNQPQHF
TGTGCCAGCTCCCAGGATAGCAATCAGCCCCAGCATTTT